This passage covers 3 T cell receptor beta chains from one sample sequenced in a study of vaccination and CD4 T cells after COVID-19. Sequencing of the DNA from cultured CD4+ T cells was carried out with the Oncomine TCR Beta short-read assay. In TCRdb, the PCR reads were re-called with MiXCR into one record per CDR3 protein. This table has 14,000 or so distinct CDR3 sequences, about 29% appearing once. These receptors' antigens are unknown. Treatment defined: roughly 10-day PBMC culture with coronavirus spike peptide pools or control peptides (ViraFEST assay). Source material: cultured CD4+ T cells from blood. Every receptor here comes from a human donor with COVID-19.

The chain joins TRBV7-8 to TRBJ2-3, with TRBD2 matching over 14 bases. Germline CDR1 SGHVS, CDR2 FQNEAQ. CDR3 length equals 16 residues. V shed 5 bases, J shed 4 bases, and the junction held 5 bases outside the gene matches. CDR3 protein: CASSPRLAGGPDTQYF. CDR3 coding DNA: TGTGCCAGCAGCCCAAGACTAGCGGGGGGGCCAGATACGCAGTATTTT. Using reference TRBV7-8 and TRBJ2-3 for the parts outside the CDR3, the full variable domain is GAGVSQSPRYKVAKRGQDVALRCDPISGHVSLFWYQQALGQGPEFLTYFQNEAQLDKSGLPSDRFFAERPEGSVSTLKIQRTQQEDSAVYLCASSPRLAGGPDTQYFGPGTRLTVL.

In this sample, this clonotype turned up once. The CDR3 sequence: CASSLLRQGKGFREKLFF. The CDR3 coding sequence is TGTGCCAGCAGCTTACTCCGACAGGGGAAGGGGTTTCGGGAAAAACTGTTTTTT. The rearrangement links TRBV7-2 to TRBJ1-4, with TRBD1 matching 8 bases. CDR1 is SGHTA, CDR2 FQGNSA, per germline. Trimming took 2 bases from V and 8 from J; bases not matched to a gene: 16. This CDR3 is 18 amino acids long.

V and J are TRBV6-1 and TRBJ2-7, with TRBD1 matching 11 bases. Germline V CDR1 and CDR2: MNHNS, SASEGT. The junction had 4 bases not matched to a gene; V was cut back by 5 bases and J by 1 base. The length of the CDR3 is 15 residues. This chain's CDR3 is CASSTRDRGSYEQYF. CDR3 nucleotides: TGTGCCAGCAGTACCAGGGACAGGGGGTCCTACGAGCAGTACTTC.